Listed here are 12 T cell receptor beta chains from one sample, sequenced in a study of beta chain features in type 1 diabetes. What was sequenced were expressed TCRB transcripts, since all of the isolated RNA had been reverse transcribed. Clones were sequenced by immunoSEQ multiplex PCR, and TCRdb holds only the in-frame ones, with some missing. The sample shows under 450,000 clones, over 11% of them seen only once. The sequencing input was naive CD4+ T cells from blood. The receptors originated from a man aged 30-40 years in good health.

The V and J genes are TRBV27 and TRBJ2-6, with D possibly matching TRBD2 (6 bases). The CDR3 sequence is 14 residues long. V was clipped by 6 bases and J by 6 bases, with 12 bases between them. Germline CDR1 MNHEY, CDR2 SMNVEV (reference sequence). CDR3 coding DNA: TGTGCCAGCAGAGCCCCGGGGGAGGCCAACGTCCTGACTTTC. This sequence encodes CASRAPGEANVLTF.

The gene calls are TRBV2 and TRBJ2-5; the match to TRBD2 covers 14 bases. The CDR3 has 19 residues. Germline loops: CDR1 SNHLY, CDR2 FYNNEI. Trimming cost V 8 bases and J 2 bases; bases outside gene matches: 16. The CDR3, as DNA: TGTGCCAGCCATCGACTTCTGACTAGCGGGAGGGGGGGGCAAGAGACCCAGTACTTC. Translation: CASHRLLTSGRGGQETQYF.

This clone turned up a few times. The rearrangement links TRBV7-2 to TRBJ2-7; D is undetermined. The germline gives CDR1 SGHTA, CDR2 FQGNSA. Between the trimmed V and J ends, which lost 3 bases and 4 bases, there was a span of 4 bases. The CDR3 has 11 residues. CDR3 loop: CASSFPYEQYF. In nucleotides, the CDR3 is TGTGCCAGCAGCTTCCCGTACGAGCAGTACTTC.

This clone has a handful of counts. The chain combines TRBV5-6 with TRBJ2-1; TRBD1 agrees at 7 bases. CDR1 and CDR2 (germline): SGHDT, YYEEEE. Losses at the gene ends were 2 bases for V and 9 bases for J; bases not matched to a gene: 2. This CDR3 contains 12 residues. The CDR3 DNA reads TGTGCCAGCAGCTTAGACAGGGCTGAGCAGTTCTTC. Translation: CASSLDRAEQFF.

A word on this clone: One end of the junction varies from germline; a read error may be responsible. This sequence joins TRBV7-7 and TRBJ2-1; 7 nucleotides agree with TRBD2. The V gene's germline CDR1 is SSHAT and CDR2 FNYEAQ (reference sequence). This CDR3 spans 14 amino acids. The CDR3 protein is CASSLVAGDGEQFF. Here the CDR3 DNA reads TGTGCTAGCAGCTTAGTGGCGGGAGATGGGGAGCAGTTCTTC.

This clone has just a few counts. The gene calls are TRBV4-1 and TRBJ1-5; the match to TRBD1 covers 9 bases. V shed 4 bases and J 9 bases; nucleotides not matched to a gene: 16. Germline V gene data show CDR1 as MGHRA and CDR2 as YSYEKL. The CDR3 has 17 amino acids. CDR3 sequence reads: CASSRTPGQGGTLPQHF. CDR3 coding DNA: TGCGCCAGCAGCCGAACACCGGGACAGGGAGGTACATTGCCCCAGCATTTT.

This clone occurred many times. The chain employs TRBV7-9 and TRBJ2-5; perhaps D is TRBD1 or TRBD2 (5 bases each). This CDR3 has 14 amino acids. Germline-derived CDR1 and CDR2 are SEHNR and FQNEAQ (reference sequence). The V end was cut by 5 bases, the J end by 3 bases, with 13 bases between. DNA of the CDR3: TGTGCCAGCAGCGTCACGGGACGGGAAGAGACCCAGTACTTC. Residues: CASSVTGREETQYF. The complete variable domain, with remaining parts taken from reference TRBV7-9 and TRBJ2-5, reads DTGVSQNPRHKITKRGQNVTFRCDPISEHNRLYWYRQTLGQGPEFLTYFQNEAQLEKSRLLSDRFSAERPKGSFSTLEIQRTEQGDSAMYLCASSVTGREETQYFGPGTRLLVL.

The chain carries TRBV21-1 and TRBJ1-5; the D call in the table, TRBD1, was not verified against the DNA. TRBV21-1 is given as a pseudogene. This CDR3 is built from 17 residues. CDR3 sequence reads: CASSIHPQGLSNQPQHF. The CDR3 DNA reads as TGTGCCAGCAGCATACATCCACAGGGTTTAAGCAATCAGCCCCAGCATTTT.

As DNA, the CDR3 is TGTGCCAGCAGCTCAGGCGGGGGGGCCGCCACCGGGGAGCTGTTTTTT. It encodes CASSSGGGAATGELFF. The rearrangement links TRBV5-4 to TRBJ2-2; TRBD2 aligns across 9 bases. Germline CDR1 SGHNT, CDR2 YYREEE (reference sequence). The V segment lost 3 bases and the J segment 4 bases; nucleotides outside the gene matches: 7. The CDR3 has 16 amino acids.

This clone has more than one count but fewer than ten. The chain recombines TRBV19 with TRBJ2-1; tentative D call: TRBD2 (6 bases). V was trimmed by 3 bases and J by 9 bases, leaving 18 bases between them. The CDR3 totals 15 residues. The germline V gene encodes CDR1 LNHDA and CDR2 SQIVND (reference sequence). The CDR3 region is CASSMGRLAEGEQFF. DNA of the CDR3: TGTGCCAGTAGTATGGGGAGGCTAGCTGAGGGTGAGCAGTTCTTC. The full variable domain, in which reference TRBV19 and TRBJ2-1 provide the parts outside the CDR3, is DGGITQSPKYLFRKEGQNVTLSCEQNLNHDAMYWYRQDPGQGLRLIYYSQIVNDFQKGDIAEGYSVSREKKESFPLTVTSAQKNPTAFYLCASSMGRLAEGEQFFGPGTRLTVL.

The chain links TRBV5-1 to TRBJ2-1, with 8 nucleotides matching TRBD2. Germline lookup yields CDR1 SGHRS and CDR2 YFSETQ. The V segment lost 4 bases and the J segment 8 bases; nucleotides outside the gene matches: 11. CDR3 length equals 15 residues. The CDR3 spells CASSPGLEKGHEQFF. Written as DNA, the CDR3 is TGCGCCAGCAGCCCGGGACTAGAGAAAGGGCATGAGCAGTTCTTC. The variable domain in full, completed from reference TRBV5-1 and TRBJ2-1, reads KAGVTQTPRYLIKTRGQQVTLSCSPISGHRSVSWYQQTPGQGLQFLFEYFSETQRNKGNFPGRFSGRQFSNSRSEMNVSTLELGDSALYLCASSPGLEKGHEQFFGPGTRLTVL.

The CDR3 is CASSYSAGELADNEQFF. In DNA form, the CDR3 reads TGTGCCAGCAGCTATTCTGCGGGGGAACTAGCGGACAATGAGCAGTTCTTC. The chain recombines TRBV11-2 with TRBJ2-1; 8 positions agree with TRBD2. With V trimmed by 4 bases and J by 5 bases, 13 bases remained unmatched. Germline V gives CDR1 SGHAT, CDR2 FQNNGV. CDR3 length equals 17 residues.